Given below is one TCR beta chain in context. Antigen: not known. At the DNA level, this CDR3 is encoded by other sequences in the same sample as well. The data were taken from a study of shared clonotypes between healthy human individuals. Profiled with immunoSEQ multiplex PCR; TCRdb holds only in-frame clones, not every one. The repertoire holds under 1,100,000 clones, around 78% seen once, with roughly 0.61% in the top ten. The germline V gene encodes CDR1 LGHNA and CDR2 YNFKEQ. Between the trimmed V and J ends, which lost 3 bases and 0 bases, there was a span of 12 bases. The CDR3 is made up of 15 amino acids. Study outcomes and limitations: Naive CD4 clonotypes overlapped across a handful of donors at roughly 5%.

The clonotype comes from a man aged 18 to 30 in good health. Some clones in this sample may be carry-over from other donors' samples. Material: memory CD4+ T cells from PBMCs. The subset denotes: CD45RA-negative fraction. The chain joins TRBV4-2 to TRBJ2-7; D is possibly TRBD2 (6 bases). CDR3 in amino acids: CASSQLGGASYEQYF. CDR3 coding DNA: TGTGCCAGCAGCCAGCTGGGGGGTGCCTCCTACGAGCAGTACTTC.